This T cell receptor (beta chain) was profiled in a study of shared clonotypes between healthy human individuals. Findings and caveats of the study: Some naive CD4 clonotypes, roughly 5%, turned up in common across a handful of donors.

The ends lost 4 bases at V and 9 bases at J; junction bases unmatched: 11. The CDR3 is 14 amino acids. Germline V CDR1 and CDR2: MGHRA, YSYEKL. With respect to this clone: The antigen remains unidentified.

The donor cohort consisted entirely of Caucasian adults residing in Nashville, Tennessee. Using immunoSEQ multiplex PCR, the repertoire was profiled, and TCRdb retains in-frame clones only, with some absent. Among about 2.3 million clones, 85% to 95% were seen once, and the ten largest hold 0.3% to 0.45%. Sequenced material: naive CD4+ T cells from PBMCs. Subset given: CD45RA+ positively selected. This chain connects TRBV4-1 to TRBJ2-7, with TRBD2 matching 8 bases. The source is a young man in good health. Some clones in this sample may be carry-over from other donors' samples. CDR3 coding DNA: TGCGCCAGCAGCCTCCTGGCGGGGGGAAGAGGGCAGTACTTC. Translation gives CASSLLAGGRGQYF.